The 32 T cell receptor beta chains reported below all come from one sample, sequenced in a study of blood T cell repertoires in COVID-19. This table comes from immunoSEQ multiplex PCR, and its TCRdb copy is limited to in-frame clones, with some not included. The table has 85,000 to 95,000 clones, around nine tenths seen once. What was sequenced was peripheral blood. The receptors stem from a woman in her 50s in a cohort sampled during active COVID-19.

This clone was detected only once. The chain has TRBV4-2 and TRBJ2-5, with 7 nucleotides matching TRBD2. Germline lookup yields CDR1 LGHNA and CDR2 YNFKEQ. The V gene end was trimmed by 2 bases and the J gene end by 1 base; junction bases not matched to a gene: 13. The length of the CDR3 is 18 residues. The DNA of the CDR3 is TGTGCCAGCAGCCAAAAACGGGGAGGGAGAGGTTTCCAAGAGACCCAGTACTTC. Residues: CASSQKRGGRGFQETQYF.

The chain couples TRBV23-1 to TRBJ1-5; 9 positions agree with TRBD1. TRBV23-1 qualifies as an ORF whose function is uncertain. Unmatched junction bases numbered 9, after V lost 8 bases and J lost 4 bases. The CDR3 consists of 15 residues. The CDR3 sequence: CASGPGTGKNQPQHF. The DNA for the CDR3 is TGCGCCAGCGGGCCCGGGACAGGGAAAAATCAGCCCCAGCATTTT.

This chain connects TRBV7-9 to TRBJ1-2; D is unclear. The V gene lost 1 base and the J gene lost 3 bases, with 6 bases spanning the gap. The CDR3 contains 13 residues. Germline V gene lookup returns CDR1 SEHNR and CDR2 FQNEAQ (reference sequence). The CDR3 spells CASSLEQYYGYTF. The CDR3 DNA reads TGTGCCAGCAGCTTAGAACAATACTATGGCTACACCTTC.

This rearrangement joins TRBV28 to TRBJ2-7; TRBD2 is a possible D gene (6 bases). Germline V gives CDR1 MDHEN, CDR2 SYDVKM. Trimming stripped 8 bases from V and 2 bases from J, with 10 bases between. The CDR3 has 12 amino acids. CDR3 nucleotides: TGTGCCAGCGCGGGGTTAACCTACGAGCAGTACTTC. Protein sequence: CASAGLTYEQYF.

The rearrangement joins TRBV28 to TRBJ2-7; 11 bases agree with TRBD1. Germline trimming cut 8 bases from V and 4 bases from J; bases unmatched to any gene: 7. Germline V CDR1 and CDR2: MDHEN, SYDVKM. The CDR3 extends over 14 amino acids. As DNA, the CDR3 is TGTGCCAGCTGGGGACAGGGGGTCCGGTACGAGCAGTACTTC. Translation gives CASWGQGVRYEQYF.

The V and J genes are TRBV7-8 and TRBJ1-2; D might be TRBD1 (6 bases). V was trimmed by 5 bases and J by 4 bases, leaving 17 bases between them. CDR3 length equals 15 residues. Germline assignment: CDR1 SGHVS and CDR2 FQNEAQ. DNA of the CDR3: TGTGCCAGCAGCGCAGGACAGCCTTTCATCTATGGCTACACCTTC. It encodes CASSAGQPFIYGYTF.

CDR3 protein: CASSTGTGADTQYF. The DNA for the CDR3 is TGCGCCAGCAGCACTGGGACGGGGGCAGATACGCAGTATTTT. The V and J genes are TRBV5-1 and TRBJ2-3, with a weak D call TRBD2 (6 bases). The CDR3 totals 14 residues. Trimming shortened V by 4 bases and J by 4 bases, and 13 bases separated the two germline ends. Germline CDR1 is SGHRS and CDR2 is YFSETQ.

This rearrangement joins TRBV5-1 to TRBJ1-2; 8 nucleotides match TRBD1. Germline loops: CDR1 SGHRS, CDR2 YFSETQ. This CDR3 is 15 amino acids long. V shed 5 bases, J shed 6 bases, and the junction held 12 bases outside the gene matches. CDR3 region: CASSLNRGGKDGYTF. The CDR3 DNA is TGCGCCAGCAGTCTAAACAGGGGGGGAAAGGATGGCTACACCTTC. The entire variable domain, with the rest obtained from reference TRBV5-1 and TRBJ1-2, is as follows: KAGVTQTPRYLIKTRGQQVTLSCSPISGHRSVSWYQQTPGQGLQFLFEYFSETQRNKGNFPGRFSGRQFSNSRSEMNVSTLELGDSALYLCASSLNRGGKDGYTFGSGTRLTVV.

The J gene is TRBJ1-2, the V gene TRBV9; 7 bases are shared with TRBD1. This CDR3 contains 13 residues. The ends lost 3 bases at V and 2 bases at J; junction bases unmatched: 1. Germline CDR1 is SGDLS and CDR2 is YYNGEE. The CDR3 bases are TGTGCCAGCAGCGGACAGGGAAACTATGGCTACACCTTC. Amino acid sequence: CASSGQGNYGYTF.

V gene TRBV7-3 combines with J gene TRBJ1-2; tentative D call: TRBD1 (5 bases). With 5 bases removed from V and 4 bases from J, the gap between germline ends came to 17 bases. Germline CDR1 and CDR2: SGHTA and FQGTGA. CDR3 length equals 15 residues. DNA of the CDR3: TGTGCCAGCAGCATGGGGCCCCAGAGAGGCTATGGCTACACCTTC. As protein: CASSMGPQRGYGYTF. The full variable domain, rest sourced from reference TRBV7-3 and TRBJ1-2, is GAGVSQTPSNKVTEKGKYVELRCDPISGHTALYWYRQSLGQGPEFLIYFQGTGAADDSGLPNDRFFAVRPEGSVSTLKIQRTERGDSAVYLCASSMGPQRGYGYTFGSGTRLTVV.

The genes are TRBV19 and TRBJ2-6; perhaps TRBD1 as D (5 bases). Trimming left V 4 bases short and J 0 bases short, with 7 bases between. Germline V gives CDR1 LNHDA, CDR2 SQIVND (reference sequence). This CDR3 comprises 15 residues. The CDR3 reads CASSTQVSGANVLTF. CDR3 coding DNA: TGTGCCAGTAGTACACAGGTCTCTGGGGCCAACGTCCTGACTTTC.

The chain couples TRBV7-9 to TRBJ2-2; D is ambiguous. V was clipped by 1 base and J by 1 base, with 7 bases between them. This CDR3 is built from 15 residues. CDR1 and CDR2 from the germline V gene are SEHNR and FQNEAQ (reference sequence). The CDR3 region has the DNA TGTGCCAGCAGCTTAGGGTCAGGGAACACCGGGGAGCTGTTTTTT. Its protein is CASSLGSGNTGELFF.

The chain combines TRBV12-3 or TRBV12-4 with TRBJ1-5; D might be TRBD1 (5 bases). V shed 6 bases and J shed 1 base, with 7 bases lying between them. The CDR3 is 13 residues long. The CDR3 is CASSPGSNQPQHF. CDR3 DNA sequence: TGTGCCAGCAGCCCAGGGAGCAATCAGCCCCAGCATTTT.

The CDR3 is CASIFAQGPYEQYF. DNA for the CDR3: TGTGCCAGCATCTTCGCCCAGGGGCCCTACGAGCAGTACTTC. The chain recombines TRBV28 with TRBJ2-7; D might be TRBD1 (6 bases). CDR3 size: 14 residues. Germline CDR1 and CDR2: MDHEN and SYDVKM. The V and J ends lost 7 bases and 2 bases respectively, with 15 bases between them. The complete variable domain, with remaining parts taken from reference TRBV28 and TRBJ2-7, reads DVKVTQSSRYLVKRTGEKVFLECVQDMDHENMFWYRQDPGLGLRLIYFSYDVKMKEKGDIPEGYSVSREKKERFSLILESASTNQTSMYLCASIFAQGPYEQYFGPGTRLTVT.

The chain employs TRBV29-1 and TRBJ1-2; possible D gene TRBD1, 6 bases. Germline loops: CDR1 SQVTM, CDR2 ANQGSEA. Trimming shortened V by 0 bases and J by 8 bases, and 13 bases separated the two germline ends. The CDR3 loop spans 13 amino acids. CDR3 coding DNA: TGCAGCGTTGAAGACCCAGGGGACAAGGGCTACACCTTC. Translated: CSVEDPGDKGYTF.

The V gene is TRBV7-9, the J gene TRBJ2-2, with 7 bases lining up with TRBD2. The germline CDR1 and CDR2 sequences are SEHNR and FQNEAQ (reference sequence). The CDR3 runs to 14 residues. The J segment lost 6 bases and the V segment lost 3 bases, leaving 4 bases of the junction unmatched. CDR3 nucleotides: TGTGCCAGCAGCTTGGCGGGAGCGGCCGGGGAGCTGTTTTTT. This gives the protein CASSLAGAAGELFF.

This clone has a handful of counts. CDR3 loop: CASQQVGGTEAFF. In DNA, the CDR3 is TGTGCCAGCCAGCAGGTCGGAGGCACTGAAGCTTTCTTT. The chain has TRBV3-1 (or the pseudogene TRBV3-2) and TRBJ1-1; D call uncertain. The CDR3 consists of 13 residues. From germline, CDR1 is LGHDT and CDR2 YNNKEL (reference sequence). V shed 8 bases and J shed 4 bases, with 14 bases lying between them.

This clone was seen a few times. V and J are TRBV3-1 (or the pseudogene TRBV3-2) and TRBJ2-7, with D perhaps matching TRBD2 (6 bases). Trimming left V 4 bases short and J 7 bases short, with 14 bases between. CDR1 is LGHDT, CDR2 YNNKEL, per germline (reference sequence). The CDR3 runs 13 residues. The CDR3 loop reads CASSPRGTGEQYF. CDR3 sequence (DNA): TGTGCCAGCAGCCCTCGGGGGACGGGGGAGCAGTACTTC.

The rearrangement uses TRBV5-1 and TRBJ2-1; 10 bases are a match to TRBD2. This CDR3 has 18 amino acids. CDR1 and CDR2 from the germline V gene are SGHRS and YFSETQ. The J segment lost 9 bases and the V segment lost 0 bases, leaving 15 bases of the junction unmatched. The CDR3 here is CASSLAVRPSGGGVEQFF. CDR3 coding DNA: TGCGCCAGCAGCTTGGCCGTTCGTCCTAGCGGGGGAGGCGTTGAGCAGTTCTTC.

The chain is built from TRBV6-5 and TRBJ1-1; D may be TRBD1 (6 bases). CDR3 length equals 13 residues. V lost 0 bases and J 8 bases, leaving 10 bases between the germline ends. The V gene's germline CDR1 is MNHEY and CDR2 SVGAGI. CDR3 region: CASSYSGGREAFF. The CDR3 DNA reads TGTGCCAGCAGTTACTCCGGGGGGCGCGAAGCTTTCTTT.

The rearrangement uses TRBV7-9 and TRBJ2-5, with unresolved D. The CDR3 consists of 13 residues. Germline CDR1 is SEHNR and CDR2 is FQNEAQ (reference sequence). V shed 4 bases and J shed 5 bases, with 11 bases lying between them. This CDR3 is CASSSDMSETQYF. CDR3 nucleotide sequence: TGTGCCAGCAGCTCTGACATGTCGGAGACCCAGTACTTC.

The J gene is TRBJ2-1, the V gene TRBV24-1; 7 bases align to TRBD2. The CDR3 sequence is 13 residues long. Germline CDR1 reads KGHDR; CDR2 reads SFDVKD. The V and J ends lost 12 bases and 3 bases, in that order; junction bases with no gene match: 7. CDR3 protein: CAPCRDYYNEQFF. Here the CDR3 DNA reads TGTGCCCCCTGCCGGGACTACTACAATGAGCAGTTCTTC.

The CDR3 DNA sequence: TGTGCCAGCAGTTGGGGACAGGGGCCGCCAAGGACTGAAGCTTTCTTT. Translated, it gives CASSWGQGPPRTEAFF. The chain carries TRBV6-5 and TRBJ1-1; 10 bases match TRBD1. Germline V CDR1 and CDR2: MNHEY, SVGAGI. The CDR3 extends over 16 amino acids. The V segment lost 4 bases and the J segment 5 bases; nucleotides outside the gene matches: 10.

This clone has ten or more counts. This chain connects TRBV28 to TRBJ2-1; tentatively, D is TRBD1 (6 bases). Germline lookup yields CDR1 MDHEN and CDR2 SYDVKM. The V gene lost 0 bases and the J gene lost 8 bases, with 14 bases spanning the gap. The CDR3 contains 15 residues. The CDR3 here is CASSLWAGELDEQFF. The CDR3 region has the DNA TGTGCCAGCAGTTTATGGGCAGGGGAACTGGATGAGCAGTTCTTC.

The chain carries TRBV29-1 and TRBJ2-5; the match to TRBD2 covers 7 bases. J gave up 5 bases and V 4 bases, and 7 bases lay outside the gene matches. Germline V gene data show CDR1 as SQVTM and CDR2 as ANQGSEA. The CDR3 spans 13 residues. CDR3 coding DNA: TGCAGCGTTGGGTCCGGGGGGAGGGAGACCCAGTACTTC. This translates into CSVGSGGRETQYF.

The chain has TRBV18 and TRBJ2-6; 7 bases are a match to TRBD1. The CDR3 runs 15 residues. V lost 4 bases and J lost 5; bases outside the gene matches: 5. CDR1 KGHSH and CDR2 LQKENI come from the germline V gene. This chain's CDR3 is CASSLGQNWANVLTF. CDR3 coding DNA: TGTGCCAGCTCACTGGGACAGAACTGGGCCAACGTCCTGACTTTC.

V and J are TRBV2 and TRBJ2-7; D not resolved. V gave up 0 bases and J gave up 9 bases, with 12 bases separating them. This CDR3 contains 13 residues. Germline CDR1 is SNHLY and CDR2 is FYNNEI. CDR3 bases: TGTGCCAGCAGTGAAGCGACGTGGGCAGGGCAGTACTTC. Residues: CASSEATWAGQYF.

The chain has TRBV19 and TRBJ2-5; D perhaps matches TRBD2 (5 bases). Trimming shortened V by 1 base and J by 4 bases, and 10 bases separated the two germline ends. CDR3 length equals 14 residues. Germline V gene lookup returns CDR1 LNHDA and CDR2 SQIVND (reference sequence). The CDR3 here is CASSIGTLIETQYF. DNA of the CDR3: TGTGCCAGTAGTATAGGGACTTTAATAGAGACCCAGTACTTC.

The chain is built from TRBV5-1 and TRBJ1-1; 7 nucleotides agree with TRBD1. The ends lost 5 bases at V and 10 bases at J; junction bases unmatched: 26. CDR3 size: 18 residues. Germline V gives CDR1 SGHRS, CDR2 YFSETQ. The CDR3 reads CASSREIGVRGGGIGAFF. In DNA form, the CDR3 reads TGCGCCAGCAGTAGGGAAATCGGGGTGCGAGGGGGCGGGATTGGAGCTTTCTTT.

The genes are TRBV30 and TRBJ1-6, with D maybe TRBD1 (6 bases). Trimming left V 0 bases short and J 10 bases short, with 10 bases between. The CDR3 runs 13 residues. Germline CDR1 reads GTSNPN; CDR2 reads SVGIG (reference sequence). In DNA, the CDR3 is TGTGCCTGGAGTGTCAACCAGGGGTCACCCCTCCACTTT. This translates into CAWSVNQGSPLHF.

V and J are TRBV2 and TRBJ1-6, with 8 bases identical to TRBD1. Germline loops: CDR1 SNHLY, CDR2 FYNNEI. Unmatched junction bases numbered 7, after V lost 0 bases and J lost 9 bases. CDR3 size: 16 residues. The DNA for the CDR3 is TGTGCCAGCAGTGAAGCGCAGGGGGCGATGGGTTCACCCCTCCACTTT. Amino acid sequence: CASSEAQGAMGSPLHF.

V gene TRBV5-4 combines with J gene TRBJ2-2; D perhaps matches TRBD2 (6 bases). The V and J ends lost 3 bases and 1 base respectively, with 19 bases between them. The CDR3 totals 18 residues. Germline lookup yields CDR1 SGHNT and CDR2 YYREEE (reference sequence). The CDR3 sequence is CASSSLRSRGENTGELFF. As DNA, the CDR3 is TGTGCCAGCAGCTCCCTCCGAAGCCGCGGGGAGAACACCGGGGAGCTGTTTTTT. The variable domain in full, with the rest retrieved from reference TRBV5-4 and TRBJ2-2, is ETGVTQSPTHLIKTRGQQVTLRCSSQSGHNTVSWYQQALGQGPQFIFQYYREEENGRGNFPPRFSGLQFPNYSSELNVNALELDDSALYLCASSSLRSRGENTGELFFGEGSRLTVL.